This entry lists 20 T cell receptor beta chains sequenced from one sample in a study of blood T cell repertoires in COVID-19. The method was immunoSEQ multiplex PCR; TCRdb's version includes in-frame clones alone and lacks a portion of them. Here the sample spans about 200,000 clones, roughly 90% being singletons. The sample was peripheral blood. The receptors here all came from a man over 45 with acute or convalescent COVID-19.

CDR3 coding DNA: TGTGCCAGTAGGCCGGGGGGCTTCACGGGGGATACGCAGTATTTT. Its translation is CASRPGGFTGDTQYF. V gene TRBV19 combines with J gene TRBJ2-3; possibly TRBD2 for D (7 bases). The germline V and J ends were trimmed by 6 bases and 6 bases, with 19 bases remaining between them. The CDR3 contains 15 residues. From germline, CDR1 is LNHDA and CDR2 SQIVND (reference sequence).

This sequence joins TRBV7-2 and TRBJ2-3; 8 nucleotides agree with TRBD1. This CDR3 comprises 16 residues. Losses at the gene ends were 2 bases for V and 3 bases for J; bases not matched to a gene: 7. Per germline, CDR1 SGHTA and CDR2 FQGNSA. Here the CDR3 DNA reads TGTGCCAGCAGCTTACCCTCAGGACAGGGAACAGATACGCAGTATTTT. As protein: CASSLPSGQGTDTQYF.

CDR3 amino acids: CATREAGVGTQYF. The CDR3 bases are TGTGCCACCAGGGAAGCGGGAGTGGGTACGCAGTATTTT. V usage is TRBV15 and J usage is TRBJ2-3; 8 positions match TRBD2. V dropped 6 bases and J dropped 8; count of bases not matched to a gene: 7. Per the germline V gene, CDR1 is LNHNV and CDR2 is YYDKDF (reference sequence). There are 13 residues in the CDR3.

In regard to this clone: The same CDR3 can be traced to other DNA sequences in this sample. The V and J genes are TRBV7-2 and TRBJ2-2, with no clear D. V gave up 3 bases and J gave up 4 bases, with 6 bases separating them. Germline values: CDR1 SGHTA, CDR2 FQGNSA. CDR3 length: 13 amino acids. CDR3 sequence: CASSFGGTGELFF. The DNA for the CDR3 is TGTGCCAGCAGCTTTGGCGGCACCGGGGAGCTGTTTTTT.

The chain links TRBV6-2 or TRBV6-3 to TRBJ2-2; the D gene is possibly TRBD2 (6 bases). Germline CDR1 is MNHEY and CDR2 is SVGEGT. This CDR3 spans 16 amino acids. Trimming pared 2 bases from V and 0 bases from J, leaving 10 bases between. CDR3 nucleotide sequence: TGTGCCAGCAGTTACGGAGGGGTAGCGAACACCGGGGAGCTGTTTTTT. Translating it yields CASSYGGVANTGELFF.

The chain's CDR3 is CASSLVGGASGNTIYF. CDR3 nucleotides: TGTGCCAGCAGCTTAGTAGGCGGCGCCTCTGGAAACACCATATATTTT. The rearrangement links TRBV7-9 to TRBJ1-3, with D unresolved. CDR1 is SEHNR and CDR2 is FQNEAQ in the germline V gene (reference sequence). Trimming left V 1 base short and J 0 bases short, with 10 bases between. The CDR3 consists of 16 residues.

This clone has just one count. This chain joins TRBV9 and TRBJ2-3; TRBD2 might be the D (6 bases). CDR1 SGDLS and CDR2 YYNGEE come from the germline V gene. Trimming pared 0 bases from V and 4 bases from J, leaving 9 bases between. CDR3 length: 14 residues. The CDR3 sequence: CASSVDGTPDTQYF. For the CDR3, the DNA is TGTGCCAGCAGCGTAGATGGGACTCCAGATACGCAGTATTTT.

CDR3 amino acids: CASSVVGGEQFF. The CDR3, as DNA: TGTGCCAGCAGCGTAGTTGGGGGCGAGCAGTTCTTC. The rearrangement links TRBV9 to TRBJ2-1; TRBD1 is a possible D gene (6 bases). CDR1 and CDR2 (germline): SGDLS, YYNGEE. V was trimmed by 0 bases and J by 10 bases, leaving 8 bases between them. The CDR3 length is 12 residues.

The chain joins TRBV2 to TRBJ1-1, with D possibly being TRBD1 (6 bases). Germline loops: CDR1 SNHLY, CDR2 FYNNEI. This CDR3 region has 14 residues. The CDR3, as DNA: TGTGCTGGGCATGGGGGGGCGCGGAACACTGAAGCTTTCTTT. Its translation is CAGHGGARNTEAFF.

The chain has TRBV4-1 and TRBJ1-1; D may be TRBD1 (5 bases). The CDR3 spans 17 residues. V was pared by 4 bases and J by 1 base, with 19 bases between. In germline, CDR1 is MGHRA, CDR2 YSYEKL. CDR3 in amino acids: CASSPATFGGTNTEAFF. The CDR3, as DNA: TGCGCCAGCAGCCCCGCTACCTTTGGGGGGACGAACACTGAAGCTTTCTTT.

CDR3: CAIGDRDPSSYNEQFF. CDR3 sequence (DNA): TGTGCCATCGGAGACAGGGACCCGAGCTCCTACAATGAGCAGTTCTTC. This sequence joins TRBV10-3 and TRBJ2-1; TRBD1 matches 7 bases. V dropped 8 bases and J dropped 0; count of bases not matched to a gene: 10. Per the germline V gene, CDR1 is ENHRY and CDR2 is SYGVKD. The CDR3 has 16 residues.

In the case of this clone: The sample holds other DNA sequences that translate to the same CDR3. The chain uses TRBV5-1 and TRBJ2-1; unclear D gene. Germline CDR1 SGHRS, CDR2 YFSETQ. The CDR3 totals 13 residues. Trimming took 0 bases from V and 4 from J, leaving 5 bases between them. CDR3 protein: CASSLGGYNEQFF. The DNA for the CDR3 is TGCGCCAGCAGCTTGGGCGGATACAATGAGCAGTTCTTC.

The chain carries TRBV6-5 and TRBJ1-5, with TRBD1 as a possible D gene (6 bases). CDR1 MNHEY and CDR2 SVGAGI come from the germline V gene. The CDR3 totals 15 residues. Trimming left V 5 bases short and J 4 bases short, with 15 bases between. This CDR3 reads CASSPLGQTNQPQHF. In DNA, the CDR3 is TGTGCCAGCAGTCCCCTTGGACAGACTAATCAGCCCCAGCATTTT.

The chain combines TRBV19 with TRBJ1-5; D remains ambiguous. The V end was cut by 4 bases, the J end by 11 bases, with 12 bases between. CDR1 is LNHDA and CDR2 is SQIVND in the germline V gene (reference sequence). The CDR3 covers 12 residues. CDR3 residues: CASSSPDPSQHF. The CDR3, as DNA: TGTGCCAGTAGTAGCCCAGATCCGTCCCAGCATTTT.

The chain uses TRBV6-1 and TRBJ1-1; unclear D gene. V was clipped by 6 bases and J by 2 bases, with 10 bases between them. CDR1 and CDR2 (germline): MNHNS, SASEGT. The CDR3 is 13 residues long. CDR3 sequence: CASRVGVNTEAFF. The CDR3 nucleotides are TGTGCCAGCAGGGTCGGGGTTAACACTGAAGCTTTCTTT.

The DNA for the CDR3 is TGTGCCAGCAGCCTACGGACTGAAGCTTTCTTT. Translated: CASSLRTEAFF. The V call is TRBV28, the J call TRBJ1-1; D remains ambiguous. CDR3 length equals 11 residues. V lost 6 bases, J lost 5 bases, and 7 bases lay in between. The germline V gene has CDR1 MDHEN and CDR2 SYDVKM. Supplemented by reference TRBV28 and TRBJ1-1, the full variable domain reads DVKVTQSSRYLVKRTGEKVFLECVQDMDHENMFWYRQDPGLGLRLIYFSYDVKMKEKGDIPEGYSVSREKKERFSLILESASTNQTSMYLCASSLRTEAFFGQGTRLTVV.

V and J are TRBV30 and TRBJ2-5, with 8 bases that match TRBD2. Germline V gene sequence: CDR1 GTSNPN, CDR2 SVGIG (reference sequence). The length of the CDR3 is 14 residues. V was clipped by 6 bases and J by 7 bases; unmatched bases: 13. The CDR3 spells CACDIAGHGGTQYF. DNA of the CDR3: TGTGCCTGTGATATAGCGGGGCATGGGGGGACCCAGTACTTC.

The chain recombines TRBV29-1 with TRBJ2-1; possibly TRBD2 for D (6 bases). Trimming removed 8 bases from V and 6 bases from J, with 20 bases in between. This CDR3 contains 14 residues. Germline assignment: CDR1 SQVTM and CDR2 ANQGSEA. This CDR3 reads CSTDLGLIINEQFF. CDR3 coding DNA: TGCAGCACTGACTTGGGACTCATTATCAATGAGCAGTTCTTC.

This chain connects TRBV11-1 to TRBJ2-5, with D possibly being TRBD2 (5 bases). The CDR3 contains 13 residues. V was pared by 5 bases and J by 4 bases, with 11 bases between. Germline lookup yields CDR1 SGHAT and CDR2 FQDESV (reference sequence). CDR3 sequence: CASSTGRLETQYF. CDR3 sequence (DNA): TGTGCCAGCAGCACGGGAAGATTAGAGACCCAGTACTTC.

The J gene is TRBJ1-4, the V gene TRBV27; 9 bases fit TRBD1. The CDR3 loop spans 15 amino acids. Germline CDR1 is MNHEY and CDR2 is SMNVEV (reference sequence). Unmatched junction bases numbered 13, after V lost 9 bases and J lost 8 bases. This CDR3 is CASFSRQGGEEKLFF. For the CDR3, the DNA is TGTGCCAGTTTTTCAAGACAGGGGGGCGAGGAAAAACTGTTTTTT.